The 4 T cell receptor beta chains below all came from one sample that was sequenced in a study of T cell changes during pregnancy in multiple sclerosis. Clones were sequenced by immunoSEQ multiplex PCR, and TCRdb holds only the in-frame ones, with some missing. The sample has 50,000 to 75,000 clones, nearly 95% seen once. The starting material was CD8+ T cells from peripheral blood mononuclear cells, obtained in the third trimester of pregnancy. The receptors were sampled from a female donor with multiple sclerosis, enrolled in a pregnancy study.

The chain couples TRBV9 to TRBJ2-1, with TRBD2 as a possible D gene (6 bases). V was cut by 0 bases and J by 4 bases, with 14 bases left in between. The CDR3 runs 16 residues. CDR1 and CDR2 from the germline V gene are SGDLS and YYNGEE. The CDR3 DNA reads TGTGCCAGCAGCGTAGATGAAAGCGGGCAATACAATGAGCAGTTCTTC. It specifies CASSVDESGQYNEQFF.

The genes are TRBV27 and TRBJ2-1, with a tentative D call TRBD2 (5 bases). This CDR3 contains 17 residues. Germline CDR1 reads MNHEY; CDR2 reads SMNVEV (reference sequence). V was shortened by 4 bases and J by 2 bases, with 18 bases between the two germline ends. CDR3 DNA: TGTGCCAGCAGTTCGCAGACTCTAGCTGACGCCTACAATGAGCAGTTCTTC. This translates into CASSSQTLADAYNEQFF.

The chain carries TRBV9 and TRBJ2-1; 9 bases align to TRBD2. This CDR3 has 14 residues. CDR1 is SGDLS, CDR2 YYNGEE, per germline. Trimming took 4 bases from V and 7 from J; bases not matched to a gene: 6. In DNA, the CDR3 is TGTGCCAGCAGCAGTAGCGGGAGTACAAATGAGCAGTTCTTC. Translating gives CASSSSGSTNEQFF.

This chain links TRBV11-2 with TRBJ2-7; D unclear. Looked up from germline, CDR1 is SGHAT and CDR2 is FQNNGV. Trimming took 4 bases from V and 0 from J, leaving 4 bases between them. This CDR3 is 12 amino acids long. The CDR3 nucleotides are TGTGCCAGCAGCTCTAACTCCTACGAGCAGTACTTC. Translated, it gives CASSSNSYEQYF.